This T cell receptor (beta chain) was identified in a study of blood T cell repertoires in COVID-19. Categorization into cohorts depended on clinical history that participants reported. Each exposed participant met a COVID-19 case in the 2 weeks preceding study entry. This clone was found many times. TCRdb keeps only in-frame clones here, not all; method: immunoSEQ multiplex PCR. The top ten clones hold 1.5% to 2% of a sample with about 140,000 clones, roughly four fifths of them seen once. Trimming at V came to 2 bases and at J to 6 bases, leaving 0 bases not matched to a gene. The CDR3 sequence is 12 residues long. The germline V gene has CDR1 LGHDT and CDR2 YNNKEL (reference sequence).

The clonotype originates from a woman between 18 and 29 years old who had been exposed to COVID-19. The chain couples TRBV3-1 (or the pseudogene TRBV3-2) to TRBJ1-2; 7 bases line up with TRBD1. What was sequenced was PBMCs or T cells enriched from blood (not recorded which). This chain's CDR3 is CASSQTGDGYTF. The CDR3, as DNA: TGTGCCAGCAGCCAAACAGGGGATGGCTACACCTTC.